This T cell receptor beta chain was documented in a study of shared clonotypes between healthy human individuals. With respect to this clone: As yet, its antigen is unknown.

Notes on the study in general: Limited genetic and exposure-history diversity came from having few donors. Despite large depth, rarefaction showed incomplete sorted-subset sequencing.

Both subsets, CD45RA+ naive and CD45RA-negative memory, were split from the CD4+ cells. Trimming removed 4 bases from V and 1 base from J, with 11 bases in between. The CDR3 has 15 residues. Germline V gene sequence: CDR1 MNHEY, CDR2 SMNVEV (reference sequence). Sorted-subset replicate PCR reactions were performed with about 200 ng DNA, corresponding to 25,000 to 35,000 T cell genomes. The table came from immunoSEQ multiplex PCR; TCRdb's copy has only in-frame clones and leaves some out. The table shows 2 million to 3 million clones, with more than 80% occurring only once. Sequenced: naive CD4+ T cells sorted from blood. Subset: CD45RA+ positively selected. The J gene is TRBJ2-1, the V gene TRBV27, with a weak D call TRBD1 (6 bases). The receptor was isolated from a man aged 18 to 30 in good health. In nucleotides, the CDR3 is TGTGCCAGCAGTTCCTACAGGGCGTCCTACAATGAGCAGTTCTTC. This codes for CASSSYRASYNEQFF.